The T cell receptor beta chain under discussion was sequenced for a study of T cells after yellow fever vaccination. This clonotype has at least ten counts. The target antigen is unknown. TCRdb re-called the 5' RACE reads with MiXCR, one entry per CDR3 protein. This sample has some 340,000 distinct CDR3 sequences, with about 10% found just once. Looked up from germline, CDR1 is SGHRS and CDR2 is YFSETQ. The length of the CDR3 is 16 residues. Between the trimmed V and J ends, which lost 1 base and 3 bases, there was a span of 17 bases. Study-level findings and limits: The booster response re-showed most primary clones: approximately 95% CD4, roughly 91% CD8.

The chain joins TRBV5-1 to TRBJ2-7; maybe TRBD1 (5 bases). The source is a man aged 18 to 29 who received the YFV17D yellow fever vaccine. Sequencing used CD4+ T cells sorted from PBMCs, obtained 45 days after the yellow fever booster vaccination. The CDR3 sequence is CASSLLGWGDLYEQYF. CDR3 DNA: TGCGCCAGCAGCTTGTTAGGGTGGGGCGACCTCTACGAGCAGTACTTC.